These T cell receptor beta chains were read from a single sample in a study of neoadjuvant anti-PD-1 for oral cavity cancer. Using immunoSEQ multiplex PCR, the repertoire was profiled, and TCRdb retains in-frame clones only, with some absent. The sample contains tens of thousands of clones, 25% to 30% of which appear only once. The material sequenced was tumor tissue, taken after nivolumab (anti-PD-1) treatment. These receptors were taken from a person between 40 and 80 years old with oral cavity squamous cell carcinoma. Each CDR3 is given with its conserved first and last residue. The order of the fields is V gene, CDR3 length, clone size, D gene, J gene, CDR3 DNA, CDR3 protein. The D gene is left open where the match is weak. Clone size is not always given. Where it is, it says once, few, many or a class for expanded clones.

v_gene: TRBV9
len: 15
abundance: medium-sized
d_gene: TRBD2
j_gene: TRBJ2-1
CDR3nt: TGTGCCAGTACTAGCGGGGGCCATACCTACAATGAGCAGTTCTTC
CDR3aa: CASTSGGHTYNEQFF

v_gene: TRBV27
len: 15
abundance: .
d_gene: TRBD2
j_gene: TRBJ2-7
CDR3nt: TGTGCCAGCAGCTCCTCCCTAGCGGGCCACTACGAGCAGTACTTC
CDR3aa: CASSSSLAGHYEQYF

v_gene: TRBV28
len: 15
abundance: few
d_gene: TRBD1
j_gene: TRBJ1-2
CDR3nt: TGTGCCAGCAGTTTATTGGGGGACAGGGAACCTGGCTACACCTTC
CDR3aa: CASSLLGDREPGYTF

v_gene: TRBV5-4
len: 16
abundance: few
d_gene: TRBD1
j_gene: TRBJ2-2
CDR3nt: TGTGCCAGCAGCTCCACAGGGGGGAGGAACACCGGGGAGCTGTTTTTT
CDR3aa: CASSSTGGRNTGELFF

v_gene: TRBV7-3
len: 13
abundance: .
d_gene: TRBD2
j_gene: TRBJ2-3
CDR3nt: TGTGCCAGCAGCTCTCAGCGGGGAGATACGCAGTATTTT
CDR3aa: CASSSQRGDTQYF

v_gene: TRBV10-3
len: 16
abundance: .
d_gene: TRBD2
j_gene: TRBJ2-1
CDR3nt: TGTGCCATCAGTGATCCCACGACGGGAGGGACAAATGAGCAGTTCTTC
CDR3aa: CAISDPTTGGTNEQFF

v_gene: TRBV7-9
len: 12
abundance: .
d_gene: .
j_gene: TRBJ2-7
CDR3nt: TGTGCCAGCAGCCTACAGGGAGGCGAGCAGTACTTC
CDR3aa: CASSLQGGEQYF

v_gene: TRBV5-4
len: 12
abundance: once
d_gene: .
j_gene: TRBJ2-3
CDR3nt: TGTGCCAGCAGCCAGGACAGTGGTACGCAGTATTTT
CDR3aa: CASSQDSGTQYF

v_gene: TRBV27
len: 14
abundance: .
d_gene: .
j_gene: TRBJ1-2
CDR3nt: TGTGCCAGCAGTCCCCTCGACAGAAGATATGGCTACACCTTC
CDR3aa: CASSPLDRRYGYTF

v_gene: TRBV5-1
len: 15
abundance: .
d_gene: TRBD1
j_gene: TRBJ1-1
CDR3nt: TGCGCCAGCAGCCTCAGACTTGACAGGGGGGCTGAAGCTTTCTTT
CDR3aa: CASSLRLDRGAEAFF

v_gene: TRBV7-9
len: 15
abundance: few
d_gene: .
j_gene: TRBJ1-1
CDR3nt: TGTGCCAGCAGCTTAGCGGAGGGGAGGAGAACTGAAGCTTTCTTT
CDR3aa: CASSLAEGRRTEAFF

v_gene: TRBV7-2
len: 15
abundance: few
d_gene: .
j_gene: TRBJ2-4
CDR3nt: TGTGCCAGCAGCTTAGGTGGTCCCGGGGGAAACATTCAGTACTTC
CDR3aa: CASSLGGPGGNIQYF

v_gene: TRBV27
len: 15
abundance: .
d_gene: TRBD1
j_gene: TRBJ1-5
CDR3nt: TGTGCCAGCAGTCCACAGGGGGTTCGCAATCAGCCCCAGCATTTT
CDR3aa: CASSPQGVRNQPQHF

v_gene: TRBV5-4
len: 14
abundance: few
d_gene: .
j_gene: TRBJ2-2
CDR3nt: TGTGCCAGCAGCACGAGCGGGAACACCGGGGAGCTGTTTTTT
CDR3aa: CASSTSGNTGELFF

v_gene: TRBV6-5
len: 15
abundance: .
d_gene: .
j_gene: TRBJ2-7
CDR3nt: TGTGCCAGCAGTTGGAGTATGGAACCGACCTACGAGCAGTACTTC
CDR3aa: CASSWSMEPTYEQYF

v_gene: TRBV18
len: 18
abundance: .
d_gene: TRBD1
j_gene: TRBJ1-1
CDR3nt: TGTGCCAGCTCACTCCTGCAATCGACAGGGGTTATGAACACTGAAGCTTTCTTT
CDR3aa: CASSLLQSTGVMNTEAFF

v_gene: TRBV6-1
len: 11
abundance: .
d_gene: .
j_gene: TRBJ2-7
CDR3nt: TGTGCCAGCAGCCGTGACTACGAGCAGTACTTC
CDR3aa: CASSRDYEQYF

v_gene: TRBV28
len: 12
abundance: many
d_gene: .
j_gene: TRBJ2-6
CDR3nt: TGTGCCAGCAGCACCCGGGCCAACGTCCTGACTTTC
CDR3aa: CASSTRANVLTF

v_gene: TRBV5-1
len: 15
abundance: few
d_gene: TRBD1
j_gene: TRBJ2-7
CDR3nt: TGCGCCAGCAGCTTTGATACGACAGGGGGCGACGAGCAGTACTTC
CDR3aa: CASSFDTTGGDEQYF

v_gene: TRBV19
len: 13
abundance: .
d_gene: .
j_gene: TRBJ2-7
CDR3nt: TGTGCCAGTAGTATAGGGCCCGGCTACGAGCAGTACTTC
CDR3aa: CASSIGPGYEQYF

v_gene: TRBV5-6
len: 15
abundance: .
d_gene: .
j_gene: TRBJ2-3
CDR3nt: TGTGCCAGCAGCTTCGATCTAGCTAGCACAGATACGCAGTATTTT
CDR3aa: CASSFDLASTDTQYF

v_gene: TRBV5-6
len: 14
abundance: .
d_gene: .
j_gene: TRBJ1-3
CDR3nt: TGTGCCAGCAGCTATTCAGGCGGAGGAAACACCATATATTTT
CDR3aa: CASSYSGGGNTIYF

v_gene: TRBV5-1
len: 13
abundance: few
d_gene: .
j_gene: TRBJ1-3
CDR3nt: TGCGCCAGCAGCTTGGCCGGTATACGGGACCAATATTTT
CDR3aa: CASSLAGIRDQYF

v_gene: TRBV5-1
len: 15
abundance: few
d_gene: .
j_gene: TRBJ2-2
CDR3nt: TGCGCCAGCAGCTTGCAGGAGTCGAACACCGGGGAGCTGTTTTTT
CDR3aa: CASSLQESNTGELFF

v_gene: TRBV27
len: 12
abundance: .
d_gene: .
j_gene: TRBJ1-5
CDR3nt: TGTGCCAGCAGTTTTCTCAATCAGCCCCAGCATTTT
CDR3aa: CASSFLNQPQHF

v_gene: TRBV14
len: 17
abundance: .
d_gene: TRBD2
j_gene: TRBJ2-1
CDR3nt: TGTGCCAGCAGCCAAGTCGGCGGGGGGAGATCCTACAATGAGCAGTTCTTC
CDR3aa: CASSQVGGGRSYNEQFF

v_gene: TRBV28
len: 13
abundance: .
d_gene: .
j_gene: TRBJ1-2
CDR3nt: TGTGCCAGCAGGAAAGCAGCTAACTATGGCTACACCTTC
CDR3aa: CASRKAANYGYTF

v_gene: TRBV19
len: 15
abundance: .
d_gene: .
j_gene: TRBJ2-1
CDR3nt: TGTGCCAGTAGTATAGACGGGATCTCCTACAATGAGCAGTTCTTC
CDR3aa: CASSIDGISYNEQFF

v_gene: TRBV28
len: 12
abundance: .
d_gene: .
j_gene: TRBJ1-5
CDR3nt: TGTGCCAGCAGTTCCCAGGGTCAGCCCCAGCATTTT
CDR3aa: CASSSQGQPQHF

v_gene: TRBV5-6
len: 15
abundance: .
d_gene: .
j_gene: TRBJ1-2
CDR3nt: TGTGCCAGCAGCTGGATGGACCGACGGATGGATGGCTACACCTTC
CDR3aa: CASSWMDRRMDGYTF

v_gene: TRBV9
len: 15
abundance: .
d_gene: .
j_gene: TRBJ2-1
CDR3nt: TGTGCCAGCAGCGTAGTTGCGGCCGTTTCGAGTGAGCAGTTCTTC
CDR3aa: CASSVVAAVSSEQFF

v_gene: TRBV5-5
len: 15
abundance: .
d_gene: .
j_gene: TRBJ1-2
CDR3nt: TGTGCCAGCAGCTTGAAGAGGGCGCGGGACTATGGCTACACCTTC
CDR3aa: CASSLKRARDYGYTF

v_gene: TRBV13
len: 16
abundance: few
d_gene: TRBD2
j_gene: TRBJ2-3
CDR3nt: TGTGCCAGCAGCTTCCTAGCGGGGGCCCTCACAGATACGCAGTATTTT
CDR3aa: CASSFLAGALTDTQYF

v_gene: TRBV7-9
len: 15
abundance: few
d_gene: .
j_gene: TRBJ1-1
CDR3nt: TGTGCCAGCAGCTTGGACTCGCGGAGGAACACTGAAGCTTTCTTT
CDR3aa: CASSLDSRRNTEAFF

v_gene: TRBV30
len: 15
abundance: once
d_gene: TRBD1
j_gene: TRBJ2-7
CDR3nt: TGTGCCTGGAGTGTACTATTTCCGGGACAGGGGATGCGGTACTTC
CDR3aa: CAWSVLFPGQGMRYF

v_gene: TRBV28
len: 15
abundance: .
d_gene: TRBD1
j_gene: TRBJ1-2
CDR3nt: TGTGCCAGCAGTTTGTCCCCCGGGACAGGGAACGGCTACACCTTC
CDR3aa: CASSLSPGTGNGYTF

v_gene: TRBV7-6
len: 14
abundance: few
d_gene: TRBD1
j_gene: TRBJ1-1
CDR3nt: TGTGCCAGCACCCCGACAGGGAGAGGGACTGAAGCTTTCTTT
CDR3aa: CASTPTGRGTEAFF

v_gene: TRBV7-8
len: 12
abundance: .
d_gene: .
j_gene: TRBJ2-7
CDR3nt: TGTGCCAGCAGCAAATTAAGCTACGAGCAGTACTTC
CDR3aa: CASSKLSYEQYF

v_gene: TRBV7-6
len: 17
abundance: few
d_gene: .
j_gene: TRBJ2-5
CDR3nt: TGTGCCAGCAGCTCTAGGACCGTCGGCGCGAGACAAGAGACCCAGTACTTC
CDR3aa: CASSSRTVGARQETQYF

v_gene: TRBV10-2
len: 12
abundance: few
d_gene: .
j_gene: TRBJ1-2
CDR3nt: TGCGCCAGCAGGGGAGCTACCTATGGCTACACCTTC
CDR3aa: CASRGATYGYTF

v_gene: TRBV14
len: 15
abundance: few
d_gene: TRBD2
j_gene: TRBJ2-2
CDR3nt: TGTGCCAGCAGCCCGGGACTAGCGGGGACCGGGGAGCTGTTTTTT
CDR3aa: CASSPGLAGTGELFF

v_gene: TRBV13
len: 15
abundance: .
d_gene: .
j_gene: TRBJ1-1
CDR3nt: TGTGCCAGCAGCTCAACCCCCGGGGACTACACTGAAGCTTTCTTT
CDR3aa: CASSSTPGDYTEAFF

v_gene: TRBV19
len: 12
abundance: few
d_gene: .
j_gene: TRBJ1-1
CDR3nt: TGTGCCAGTAGTATTTGGGGAGAAAAAGCTTTCTTT
CDR3aa: CASSIWGEKAFF

v_gene: TRBV7-9
len: 14
abundance: few
d_gene: .
j_gene: TRBJ1-1
CDR3nt: TGTGCCAGCAGCTTAGTGATAATGAACACTGAAGCTTTCTTT
CDR3aa: CASSLVIMNTEAFF

v_gene: TRBV28
len: 15
abundance: .
d_gene: .
j_gene: TRBJ1-3
CDR3nt: TGTGCCAGCAGTCTTGTGGACTACTCTGGAAACACCATATATTTT
CDR3aa: CASSLVDYSGNTIYF

v_gene: TRBV5-1
len: 16
abundance: .
d_gene: .
j_gene: TRBJ1-2
CDR3nt: TGCGCCAGCAGCTTGTTTTCAGGGCAAAGTTATGGAGGCTACACCTTC
CDR3aa: CASSLFSGQSYGGYTF

v_gene: TRBV2
len: 14
abundance: few
d_gene: .
j_gene: TRBJ1-1
CDR3nt: TGTGCCAGCAGTGTTGAGGGGCCGAAAACTGAAGCTTTCTTT
CDR3aa: CASSVEGPKTEAFF